These T cell receptor beta chains were read from a single sample in a study of T cell responses to AZD1222 COVID-19 vaccine. Sequenced by immunoSEQ multiplex PCR; TCRdb stores in-frame clones only, minus some. The table records roughly 200,000 clones, about 91% of them present only once. Sample: peripheral blood, taken on day 0 of AZD1222 vaccination. All receptors derive from an adult in good health. Each CDR3 is given with its conserved first and last residue. Fields, in order: clone size, CDR3 length, J gene, D gene, V gene, CDR3 protein, CDR3 DNA. D genes are given only for firm matches. Where a row states a size, it is once, few, many or the class of an expanded clone; other rows omit it.

.,16,TRBJ2-7,.,TRBV3-1/TRBV3-2,CASSQGGSHTTYEQYF,TGTGCCAGCAGCCAAGGGGGCAGTCACACCACCTACGAGCAGTACTTC
.,14,TRBJ2-5,TRBD1,TRBV5-4,CASSEGQAGETQYF,TGTGCCAGCAGCGAGGGACAGGCCGGGGAGACCCAGTACTTC
.,12,TRBJ1-2,.,TRBV28,CASRPNRDSYTF,TGTGCCAGCAGACCCAACAGGGATAGCTACACCTTC
once,14,TRBJ1-4,.,TRBV7-2,CASSPLAAGEKLFF,TGTGCCAGCAGCCCCCTAGCCGCCGGGGAAAAACTGTTTTTT
.,14,TRBJ1-2,.,TRBV27,CASSLKGGFYGYTF,TGTGCCAGCAGTTTAAAGGGGGGGTTCTATGGCTACACCTTC
.,13,TRBJ2-3,.,TRBV5-5,CASSSTPQDTQYF,TGTGCCAGCAGCTCCACGCCACAGGATACGCAGTATTTT
.,15,TRBJ1-5,.,TRBV19,CASSIVRGENQPQHF,TGTGCCAGTAGTATAGTTCGCGGCGAGAATCAGCCCCAGCATTTT
.,15,TRBJ2-5,.,TRBV9,CASSVGSGSQETQYF,TGTGCCAGCAGCGTAGGGTCGGGGAGCCAAGAGACCCAGTACTTC
.,14,TRBJ1-1,.,TRBV30,CACKEGSGNTEAFF,TGTGCCTGCAAAGAGGGGTCGGGGAACACTGAAGCTTTCTTT
.,12,TRBJ2-5,.,TRBV20-1,CSASAGQETQYF,TGCAGTGCTAGTGCAGGCCAAGAGACCCAGTACTTC
once,15,TRBJ2-7,TRBD1,TRBV4-1,CASSQERQGTYEQYF,TGCGCCAGCAGCCAAGAACGACAGGGAACGTACGAGCAGTACTTC
once,14,TRBJ2-2,.,TRBV2,CASSETLGPGELFF,TGTGCCAGCAGTGAGACTCTTGGCCCCGGGGAGCTGTTTTTT